This paragraph reports one TCR beta chain. Its antigen is currently not known. Per-base quality was not reported, and no clone a single base away is much larger than it. The sample belongs to a study of blood T cell repertoires in COVID-19 (dated by TCRdb to about 2020). With regard to the full study: Samples covering the acute and convalescent phases of COVID-19 were provided by collaborators in the United States, Italy and Spain. The sample metadata nearly always contained a de-identified subject ID, COVID-19 status, age in years and sex. Subjects who had been exposed to COVID-19, were actively infected with it, or had recovered from it provided the deeply sampled blood TCRbeta repertoires that made up the dataset. The repertoires were made available in a free public database intended to serve as a resource for research on the immune response to SARS-CoV-2. Where HLA class I and class II types were available, the types were taken from metadata supplied by the sample provider, not from assay-based typing. The prospective study material was composed of cDNA or gDNA derived from T cells, B-cell-depleted T cells, or PBMCs. Samples were obtained from the ongoing ImmuneRACE study (first 160 participants) and from 950 to 1,500 subjects provided by 6 global collaborators. Study-wide findings and limitations: The quantity of clinical and demographic metadata differed by source and by participant and was supplied without curation.

V sheds 3 bases and J sheds 2 bases, leaving 13 bases between their ends. The CDR3, from cysteine to phenylalanine, totals 15 residues. Only the CDR3 portion is preserved as DNA: 45 bases, with reading frame beginning at the first base. From the germline V gene (reference sequence), CDR1 is LGHDT and CDR2 is YNNKEL. TCRbeta CDR3 regions were amplified from genomic DNA using the immunoSEQ Assay, a bias-controlled multiplex PCR. The source study handled its data this way. The number of nucleated cells in each sample was estimated from the amplification of reference gene primers within the assay. To quantify the absolute abundance of each unique TCRbeta CDR3 rearrangement, sequence reads were collapsed and filtered. For each sample, productive Simpson clonality was calculated by taking the square root of Simpson's diversity index across productive rearrangements. Drawn from immuneACCESS, this table holds only the in-frame rearrangements with V and J called that TCRdb kept. Clones are partly lost; checked studies trace under half to an unresolved V gene and leave the rest unexplained. The V and J calls and clone size come from that table; D and trimming were worked out from the DNA. Recorded for this sample are over 90,000 clones; around nine tenths of them occurred a single time. The ten largest clones add up to more than 15% of the sample.

The collaborating institutions used their own protocols to collect whole blood in K2EDTA tubes. Collaborator samples were shipped for TCRbeta analysis as frozen whole blood, isolated PBMCs, or DNA extracted from either sample type. The sequence is built from TRBV3-1 (or the pseudogene TRBV3-2) and TRBJ2-5; tentative D gene TRBD2, with 6 bases matching. The clonotype originates from a woman older than 75 in a cohort sampled during active COVID-19. Sequenced sample: peripheral blood. The CDR3 in this case is CASSHATRRQETQYF. The DNA sequence follows: TGTGCCAGCAGCCACGCGACTAGAAGACAAGAGACCCAGTACTTC.